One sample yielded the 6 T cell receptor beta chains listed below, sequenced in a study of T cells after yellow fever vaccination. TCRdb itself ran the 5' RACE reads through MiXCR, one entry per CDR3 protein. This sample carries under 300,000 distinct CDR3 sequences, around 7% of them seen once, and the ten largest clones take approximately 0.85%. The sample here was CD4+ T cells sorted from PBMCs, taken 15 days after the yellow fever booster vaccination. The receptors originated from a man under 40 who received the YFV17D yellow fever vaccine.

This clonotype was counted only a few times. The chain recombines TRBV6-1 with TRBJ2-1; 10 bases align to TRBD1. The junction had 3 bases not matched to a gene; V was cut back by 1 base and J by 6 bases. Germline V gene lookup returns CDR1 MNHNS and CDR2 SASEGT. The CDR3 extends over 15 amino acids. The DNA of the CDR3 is TGTGCCAGCAGTGAAGTGGGACAGGGGATCAATGAGCAGTTCTTC. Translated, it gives CASSEVGQGINEQFF.

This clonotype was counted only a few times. CDR3 DNA: TGTGCCAGCAGCAAAGGACTAGCGGGAGGGTCCCAAGAGACCCAGTACTTC. Protein: CASSKGLAGGSQETQYF. The V call is TRBV12-3 or TRBV12-4, the J call TRBJ2-5; 15 bases agree with TRBD2. This CDR3 has 17 amino acids. V shed 6 bases, J shed 1 base, and the junction held 6 bases outside the gene matches.

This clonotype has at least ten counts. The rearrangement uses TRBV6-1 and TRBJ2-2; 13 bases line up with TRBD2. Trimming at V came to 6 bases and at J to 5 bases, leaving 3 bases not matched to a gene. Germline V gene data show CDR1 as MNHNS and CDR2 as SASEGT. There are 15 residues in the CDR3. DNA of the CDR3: TGTGCCAGCAGACGGACTAGCGGGAGTACCGGGGAGCTGTTTTTT. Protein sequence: CASRRTSGSTGELFF.

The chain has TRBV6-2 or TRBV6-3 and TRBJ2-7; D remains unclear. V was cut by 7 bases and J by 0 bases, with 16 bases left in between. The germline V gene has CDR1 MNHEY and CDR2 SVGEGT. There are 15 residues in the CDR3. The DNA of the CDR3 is TGTGCCAGCACCTCCCCGCGGAAGAGCTCCTACGAGCAGTACTTC. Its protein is CASTSPRKSSYEQYF.

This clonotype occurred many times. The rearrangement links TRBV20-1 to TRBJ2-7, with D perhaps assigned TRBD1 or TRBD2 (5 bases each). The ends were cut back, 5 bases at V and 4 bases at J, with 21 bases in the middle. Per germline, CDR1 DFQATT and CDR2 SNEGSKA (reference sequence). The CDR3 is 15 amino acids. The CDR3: CSAPGTLRAEYEQYF. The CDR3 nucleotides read TGCAGTGCTCCCGGGACCCTCAGGGCTGAGTACGAGCAGTACTTC.

CDR3 sequence: CASSGVGQPQHF. The DNA of the CDR3 is TGTGCCAGCAGCGGAGTAGGCCAGCCCCAGCATTTT. The J gene is TRBJ1-5, the V gene TRBV7-9; D call uncertain. From germline, CDR1 is SEHNR and CDR2 FQNEAQ (reference sequence). The CDR3 consists of 12 residues. V was shortened by 5 bases and J by 7 bases, with 9 bases between the two germline ends.